The entry below describes one T cell receptor (beta chain). This clone was seen only a few times. Its antigen is currently not known. Base qualities are not recorded, but no much larger clone differs from it by a single base. These data belong to a study of cytomegalovirus exposure and HLA in healthy donors listed by TCRdb under 2017. Regarding the complete study: In an earlier analysis of several hundred of the donors, about 260 Gb of sequence data and some 120 million unique TCR beta sequences from 180 million or so T cells were reported. The aim of the study was to test whether cataloging public T cell receptors could identify signatures of past pathogen exposure. A later genetic analysis used genome-wide SNP genotypes for about three fifths of the 666 donors, treating that subset as a discovery cohort. Every discovery cohort repertoire had been produced on one sequencing platform. On average, roughly 250,000 unique TCR beta nucleotide sequences were sequenced per donor among more than 350 genotyped donors of the cohort, with roughly 18% of those sequences being non-productive. Roughly five DR-DQ haplotypes were handled as single units for association and clustering because linkage in the cohort was strong. The study profiled the T cell repertoires of about 640 subjects by immunosequencing and related them to cytomegalovirus serostatus. High-throughput TCR immunosequencing, statistical association of individual TCRs with disease status, and machine learning were combined to predict cytomegalovirus infection status. A separate validation cohort of approximately 130 different subjects was used in addition to the approximately 670-subject first cohort. Donor age, sex, ethnicity and CMV serostatus were compiled together with the repertoire data. Approximately 310 gigabases of sequencing data and roughly 90 million unique TCR sequences were included in an early release covering several hundred HLA-typed donors. HLA typing included class I and class II loci at four-digit resolution. The genetic ancestry cluster associated with self-reported Caucasian donors included roughly four fifths of the roughly 400 genotyped donors. Typing coverage varied by locus: roughly 620-640 donors for A, B, C, DRB1 and DQB1; more than 500 for DQA1; about 590 for DPA1; approximately 490 for DPB1. To decide whether each TCR beta V gene segment behaved as functional or pseudogenic, an earlier analysis of several hundred of the donors relied on high-throughput TCR beta sequencing. In a later analysis, previously published TCR beta repertoires from 670 or so donors were re-analyzed and high-resolution HLA genotyping was added so that TCR occurrence patterns could be studied. Rather than using new phenotypic data, the later analysis identified candidate immune exposures from TCR beta sequences and from how often those sequences occurred across donors.

The study at large found these results: Compared with equally common non-associated chains, HLA-associated TCR beta chains in a later analysis were more clonally expanded and had lower generation probabilities. Sequencing depth was assumed to be roughly uniform across donors in the presence/absence analyses, though that assumption may not hold. In a later analysis, the rate of TCR association differed among HLA loci, with DRB1 alleles having the most associated TCRs and HLA-C alleles having the fewest. A few of the identified cytomegalovirus-associated TCR beta chains were confirmed in vitro to be specific for cytomegalovirus antigens. Correlated functional status among segregating V segments might be attributable to linkage disequilibrium, but an unknown experimental factor could not be ruled out. Specific HLA alleles were associated with around 18,000 TCR beta sequences at a false discovery rate of 0.05 in a later analysis. The only immune exposure information available for the cohort was CMV serostatus. Only TCR beta chains were sequenced in this cohort, and the absence of alpha or paired-chain data limited detectable features. It was suggested by the authors that the approach could potentially be generalized to other disease states and immunological phenotypes. In a later genetic analysis, a missense DCLRE1C variant was associated with V-gene and J-gene trimming of TCR beta chains, and the association was replicated in an independent cohort. Cytomegalovirus status was reported to be diagnosed by the classifier with high specificity and sensitivity in both the original and validation cohorts. When HLA alleles, especially DR and DQ, strongly co-occurred, TCR associations were difficult to assign to individual alleles. According to a later analysis, most CMV-associated TCR beta chains appeared to be HLA-restricted, and the HLA associations seemed to be driven largely by CMV exposure. In an earlier analysis of approximately 590 of the donors, most TCR beta V segments were observed in productive rearrangements about 87% or about 30% of the time, broadly matching IMGT annotations. In a later analysis, several top co-occurrence clusters were reported to appear linked to parvovirus B19, influenza, CMV and Epstein-Barr virus. Because HLA typing was missing for some donors at each locus, association tests included only the typed subset. Compared with the approximately 710-donor mean, donors in an Asian-associated ancestry cluster had fewer N-insertions in productive TCRs, according to a later genetic analysis. A cluster of highly shared sequence variants was judged likely to be a technical artifact of the sequencing pipeline. Because the 87-base-pair reads could not distinguish some IMGT-functional V segments, including TRBV6-2 and TRBV6-3, those segments were excluded. In the study, approximately 150 TCR beta chains were listed as associated with cytomegalovirus. Across donors, most TCR sequences were observed very rarely, whereas some public TCRs were present in many individuals. Because counts were too low, seventeen rarely observed V segments, including chromosome 9 orphons, were left out of the earlier analysis of several hundred of the donors. A further reported finding was that TCR beta sequences accurately predicted the HLA-A and HLA-B alleles for most subjects in the first cohort.

V was cut back by 0 bases and J by 5 bases, leaving a gap of 14 bases between them. Looking up the germline V gene yields CDR1 MGHRA and CDR2 YSYEKL. The CDR3 runs 15 amino acids, cysteine and phenylalanine included. Only the CDR3 region is kept as DNA, spanning 45 bases read in frame from base 1. In total, 630 or so healthy bone marrow donors made up the cohort. All cohort members were sampled while nominally healthy, although unrecorded immune exposures were likely present. The donor tested CMV seropositive, placing the donor among the 310 or so seropositive members of the cohort. A peripheral blood sample was collected from each donor, and TCR beta sequencing was performed on peripheral blood mononuclear cells. The Qiagen DNeasy Blood Extraction Kit was used to extract genomic DNA from the blood cell samples. Library creation used the immunoSEQ multiplex PCR assay. For the multiplex PCR, a mixture combining 60 forward primers for TCR Vbeta segments and 13 reverse primers for TCR Jbeta segments was used. A multiplex PCR assay on genomic DNA amplified the CDR3 region of rearranged TCR beta genes. The Illumina HiSeq System was used to sequence the amplified TCR beta libraries as 87-base-pair reads. The authors processed their data as follows. A later analysis tallied 80 million to 95 million unique TCR beta chains across the 610 or so repertoires, and approximately 11 million of those chains were shared by two or more donors. Raw reads were error-corrected and collapsed into unique sequences by a nearest-neighbor algorithm in which closely related sequences were merged to remove PCR and sequencing errors. Alignment of CDR3 sequences to IMGT reference sequences was used to assign V, D and J gene segments. For a sequence to be retained, at least a six-nucleotide match to both a V gene segment and a J gene segment was required. Rearrangements were classified as productive when the CDR3 lacked stop codons and remained in frame with V and J, and all other rearrangements were classified as non-productive. CDR3 was defined according to IMGT convention as the region running from the second conserved V-encoded cysteine to the conserved J-encoded phenylalanine. The earlier analysis of about 590 of the donors excluded sequences that lacked an unambiguous match to a single V gene segment. In an earlier analysis of around 590 of the donors, a V segment was called functional when productive rearrangements were above 56.7%, and segregating when the standard deviation between donors exceeded 5%. To diagnose cytomegalovirus status from the catalog of TCR beta chain sequences, a statistical classification framework was built. A later analysis assigned V and J genes by comparing TCR nucleotide sequences with IMGT/GENE-DB human TR gene sequences. Using the TCRdist pipeline, a later analysis assigned CDR3 sequences along with most-parsimonious VDJ recombination scenarios. In a later analysis, each TCR beta chain was defined by its CDR3 amino acid sequence together with its V-gene family, and reads lacking a unique V-gene family were excluded. A later analysis removed 500 to 600 highly shared, low-generation-probability nucleotide sequences to deal with suspected cross-contamination and a sequencing artifact. In a later analysis, a clonal expansion index for each public chain was calculated from normalized within-repertoire ranks of inferred template counts. In a later analysis, generation probabilities were computed with a VDJ recombination model fitted to out-of-frame rearrangements, and the resulting probabilities were checked against IGoR. In a later analysis, hypergeometric tests were used to score TCR-TCR, TCR-HLA and TCR-CMV co-occurrence, with a repertoire-size bias correction applied to TCR pairs. False discovery rates were estimated in a later analysis by permuting HLA or CMV assignments 20 times. In a later analysis, co-occurring TCRs were grouped using DBSCAN, and TCRdist sequence similarity was added for clustering within HLA-allele-positive subsets. For co-occurrence clustering, repertoires with fewer than 30,000 or more than 120,000 public chains were excluded, along with four to six repertoires with anomalous nucleotide sharing. The table comes from immuneACCESS by way of TCRdb, which keeps in-frame sequences with V and J called. Part of the clones is missing from these tables; in studies checked, under half for an unresolved V gene and the rest for unknown reasons. Clone size and the V and J calls come from that table; the DNA yielded D and trimming. This sample comprises approximately 160,000 clones, roughly 70% of them detected only once. About 3% of the sample goes to the ten largest clones.

The specimen was PBMCs. The sequence came from a woman in her thirties or forties in good health and CMV-seropositive. The rearranged chain carries TRBV4-1 and TRBJ2-7; the D gene is possibly TRBD1, with 7 bases matching. CDR3 sequence: CASSQELQGGNEQYF. The nucleotide sequence is given as TGCGCCAGCAGCCAAGAGCTGCAGGGGGGTAACGAGCAGTACTTC.